This T cell receptor beta chain was sequenced for a study of CXCR3-negative and CXCR3-positive naive CD8 T cells. Points from the study as a whole: Both naive subsets carried similar amounts of surface CD5, so TCR strength was inferred from TRB CDR3 properties.

The length of the CDR3 is 15 residues. For this clonotype: What it binds is not known.

Researchers prepared the TRB cDNA libraries using 5' RACE with UMI labels. TCRdb reprocessed the 5' RACE reads, with one entry per CDR3 protein and no DNA. This table holds tens of thousands of distinct CDR3 sequences. The rearrangement uses TRBV12-2 and TRBJ1-3; the TRBD1 assignment by TCRdb is unverifiable without DNA. TRBV12-2 is recorded as a pseudogene. Sequencing was performed on naive CXCR3- CD8+ T cells from blood. Subset in this sample: CD45RO-CCR7+CD27+CD95- naive CD8+ T cells lacking CXCR3 (TNR3-). This clonotype was sampled from a human donor in good health. Some clones in this sample may be carry-over from other donors' samples. The CDR3: CASRIPGQQANTIYF.